This is a list of T cell receptor beta chains from one sample in a study of metastatic and nonmetastatic thyroid tumors. With MiXCR, TCRdb called clones anew from the PCR reads. The sample yields some 52,000 clones, approximately 17% seen once. The source material was blood. These receptors originate from a female donor with papillary thyroid cancer or a benign thyroid nodule (not recorded which). Some clones in this sample may be carry-over from other donors' samples. Both conserved end residues are part of each CDR3. A D gene is named only where the DNA matches it firmly. Clone size is stated in some rows and not others, as once, few, many or a class when expanded.

length,V,J,D,size,DNA,CDR3
15,TRBV6-1,TRBJ1-4,-,many,TGTGCCAGCAGTCCCCGGGGCGGGGATAGTGAAAAACTGTTTTTT,CASSPRGGDSEKLFF
13,TRBV7-9,TRBJ1-2,-,many,TGTGCCAGCAGCAAGGGTCAGTACTATGGCTACACCTTC,CASSKGQYYGYTF
13,TRBV28,TRBJ1-3,-,medium-sized,TGTGCCAGCAGTCCGGGGGTAGGAAACACCATATATTTT,CASSPGVGNTIYF
12,TRBV28,TRBJ1-2,-,few,TGTGCCAGCAGACTCCGGAAAATTGGCTACACCTTC,CASRLRKIGYTF
13,TRBV5-1,TRBJ2-7,-,-,TGCACCAGCAGCATGACAGGTCGCTACGAGCAGTACTTC,CTSSMTGRYEQYF
15,TRBV28,TRBJ1-2,-,many,TGTGCCAGCAGGATCGGACACGGGAGTAGGTATGGCTACACCTTC,CASRIGHGSRYGYTF
15,TRBV6-1,TRBJ2-6,-,few,TGTGCCAGCACCCGGTATGGCTCTGGGGCCAACGTCCTGACTTTC,CASTRYGSGANVLTF
15,TRBV7-4,TRBJ1-1,TRBD1,many,TGTGCCAGCAGCCGGGACAGAACAATGAACACTGAAGCTTTCTTT,CASSRDRTMNTEAFF
13,TRBV18,TRBJ1-2,-,once,TGTGCCAGCTCACCCTCGGACACGCGTGGCTACACCTTC,CASSPSDTRGYTF
13,TRBV20-1,TRBJ2-1,-,many,TGCAGTGCTAGTAGGGGGATTCGCAATGAGCAGTTCTTC,CSASRGIRNEQFF
12,TRBV29-1,TRBJ1-2,-,few,TGCAGCGACATGGTGACGGGGTATGGCTACACCTTC,CSDMVTGYGYTF
14,TRBV3-1,TRBJ1-4,-,many,TGTGCCAGCAGCCAAGATTGGGAGGGAGGAAAACTGTTTTTT,CASSQDWEGGKLFF
12,TRBV20-1,TRBJ1-1,-,many,TGCAGTGCTAGAGGTGGTAACACTGAAGCTTTCTTT,CSARGGNTEAFF
15,TRBV20-1,TRBJ1-2,-,many,TGCAGTGCTAGAGATTACGGGGGCGCCAACTATGGCTACACCTTC,CSARDYGGANYGYTF
12,TRBV3-1,TRBJ2-5,-,many,TGTGCCAGCAGCCAATTTAGGGAGACCCAGTACTTC,CASSQFRETQYF
13,TRBV20-1,TRBJ2-7,-,once,TGCAGTGCTAGAGCGGGATGGCCGCGGGAGCAGTACTTC,CSARAGWPREQYF
15,TRBV24-1,TRBJ2-3,TRBD2,few,TGTGCCACCATCCCGTCTAGCGGGAGCACAGATACGCAGTATTTT,CATIPSSGSTDTQYF
15,TRBV10-2,TRBJ2-7,-,-,TGCGCCAGCAGTGCCGGGACCACCTCGATCTACGAGCAGTACTTC,CASSAGTTSIYEQYF
19,TRBV6-2/TRBV6-3,TRBJ2-2,TRBD2,many,TGTGCCAGCAGTTACTTTCTAGCGGGAGGACCTAAGAACACCGGGGAGCTGTTTTTT,CASSYFLAGGPKNTGELFF
14,TRBV6-1,TRBJ2-2,TRBD1,few,TGTGCCACCCACGACAGGGCGGATAGCGGGGAGCTGTTTTTT,CATHDRADSGELFF
12,TRBV2,TRBJ1-5,-,-,TGTGCCAGCAGGGGACAAAATCAGACCCAGCATTTT,CASRGQNQTQHF
19,TRBV20-1,TRBJ2-4,TRBD2,many,TGCAGTGTTCCGAGGCGGCTGACTAGCGGAGGGTTAGCCAAAAACATTCAGTACTTC,CSVPRRLTSGGLAKNIQYF
13,TRBV19,TRBJ1-1,-,many,TGTGCCAGTAGTAATCTCAAGAACACTGAAGCTTTCTTT,CASSNLKNTEAFF
13,TRBV6-1,TRBJ1-2,-,few,TGTGCCAGCAGTGAAGTATGCCATTATGGCTACACCTTC,CASSEVCHYGYTF
17,TRBV13,TRBJ2-1,-,many,TGTGCCAGCAGCTCCGCCCGGGAGAGTGGGACCTACAATGAGCAGTTCTTC,CASSSARESGTYNEQFF
17,TRBV7-6,TRBJ2-7,TRBD2,many,TGTGCCAGCAGCTTAGGACTAGCGGGAGCAGGATCCTACGAGCAGTACTTC,CASSLGLAGAGSYEQYF
13,TRBV7-9,TRBJ1-2,-,many,TGTGCCAGCAGCCCAGCGGGGGGGGGTGGCTACACCTTC,CASSPAGGGGYTF
12,TRBV10-2,TRBJ2-5,-,many,TGCGCCAGCAGTGAGTCTGGTGAGACCCAGTACTTC,CASSESGETQYF
16,TRBV7-8,TRBJ2-7,-,-,TGTGCCAGCAGCTTATCAAGACTAGAGCAGGGCTACGAGCAGTACTTC,CASSLSRLEQGYEQYF
12,TRBV7-8,TRBJ1-1,TRBD1,many,TGTGCCAGCAGCTTCACAGGGGATGAAGCTTTCTTT,CASSFTGDEAFF
18,TRBV6-1,TRBJ1-3,TRBD1,medium-sized,TGTGCCAGCAGTGTCTTTGGACAGGGCGTAGGATCTGGAAACACCATATATTTT,CASSVFGQGVGSGNTIYF
14,TRBV18,TRBJ2-3,-,many,TGTGCCAGCTCACCCATGGGGAGTGGCGATACGCAGTATTTT,CASSPMGSGDTQYF
15,TRBV20-1,TRBJ2-5,TRBD1,many,TGCAGTGCTCGACGACAGGGGTCGTCCCAAGAGACCCAGTACTTC,CSARRQGSSQETQYF
13,TRBV12-3/TRBV12-4,TRBJ1-1,TRBD1,-,TGTGCCAGCCGACAGGGGTGGAACACTGAAGCTTTCTTT,CASRQGWNTEAFF
13,TRBV12-3/TRBV12-4,TRBJ2-2,-,many,TGTGCCAGCAAGGGTACGAACACCGGGGAGCTGTTTTTT,CASKGTNTGELFF
17,TRBV3-1,TRBJ1-4,-,many,TGTGCCAGCATCAAATTGTCTGAGGACAGCCGCAATGAAAAACTGTTTTTT,CASIKLSEDSRNEKLFF
15,TRBV6-4,TRBJ1-6,-,-,TGTGCCAGCAGAGGAACGAAACCCTATAATTCACCCATCCACTTT,CASRGTKPYNSPIHF
15,TRBV28,TRBJ1-2,-,many,TGTGCCAGCAGTTTAGGGGGTCAGGGGCTGGTTGGCTACACCTTC,CASSLGGQGLVGYTF
15,TRBV10-2,TRBJ1-2,-,few,TGCGCCAGCAGTGAGTTCCCGGTGTCGGTGTATGGCTACACCTTC,CASSEFPVSVYGYTF
13,TRBV5-1,TRBJ2-7,-,many,TGCGCCAGCAGCTCTGGTGCGGGTTACGAGCAGTACTTC,CASSSGAGYEQYF
13,TRBV2,TRBJ1-1,-,many,TGTGCCAGCTCCTCACCCGGGAACACTGAAGCTTTCTTT,CASSSPGNTEAFF
16,TRBV27,TRBJ2-1,-,many,TGTGCCAGCAGTGTTCATAGCGTGGGGGTGGACAATGAGCAGTTCTTC,CASSVHSVGVDNEQFF
16,TRBV5-5,TRBJ1-2,TRBD1,many,TGTGCCAGCAGCTCCTCCGGGACAGGGGGCTATTATGGCTACACCTTC,CASSSSGTGGYYGYTF
13,TRBV28,TRBJ2-3,-,many,TGTGCCAGCAGTCTTTTCGGGAGAGATACGCAGTATTTT,CASSLFGRDTQYF
12,TRBV2,TRBJ2-7,-,many,TGTGCCAGCAGTGTGGGTAGGGTTGAGCAGTACTTC,CASSVGRVEQYF
17,TRBV10-3,TRBJ2-5,TRBD2,many,TGTGCCATCAGGACAGACACTAGCGGGAGCGGGTTAGAGACCCAGTACTTC,CAIRTDTSGSGLETQYF
20,TRBV11-2,TRBJ2-5,TRBD2,many,TGTGCCAGCAGCTTAGGAATACCGGGACTAGCGGGAGAAAGTCAAGAGACCCAGTACTTC,CASSLGIPGLAGESQETQYF
17,TRBV20-1,TRBJ2-7,TRBD2,once,TGCAGTGCTAGCTTTAATTTCGGACTAGCGGGAGATAACGAGCAGTACTTC,CSASFNFGLAGDNEQYF
15,TRBV7-2,TRBJ2-6,-,many,TGTGCCAGCAGCCCCCGGCCCTCTGGGGCCAACGTCCTGACTTTC,CASSPRPSGANVLTF